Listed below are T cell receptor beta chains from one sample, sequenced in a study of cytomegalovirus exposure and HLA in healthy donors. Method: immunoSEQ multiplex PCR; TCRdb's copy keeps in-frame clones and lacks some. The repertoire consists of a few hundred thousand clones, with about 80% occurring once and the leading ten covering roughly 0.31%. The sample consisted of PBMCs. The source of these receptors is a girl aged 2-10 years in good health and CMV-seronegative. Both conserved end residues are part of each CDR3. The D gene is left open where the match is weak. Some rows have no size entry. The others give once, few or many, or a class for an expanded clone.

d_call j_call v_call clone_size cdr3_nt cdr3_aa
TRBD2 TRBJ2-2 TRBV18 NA TGTGCCAGCTCAACCAGACTAGCGGGGGGCCCGGATACCGGGGAGCTGTTTTTT CASSTRLAGGPDTGELFF
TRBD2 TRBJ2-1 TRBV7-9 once TGTGCCAGCAGGGGACTAGCGGGGGGGCCAAGTGAGCAGTTCTTC CASRGLAGGPSEQFF
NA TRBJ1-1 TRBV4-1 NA TGCGCCAGCAGCCAAGATTGGGGGGAAACTGAAGCTTTCTTT CASSQDWGETEAFF
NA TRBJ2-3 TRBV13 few TGTGCCAGCAGATCCAACTTCGCAGATACGCAGTATTTT CASRSNFADTQYF
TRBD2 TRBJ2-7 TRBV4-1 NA TGCGCCAGCAGCCTTCTGGGGACTAGCAGCGAGCAGTACTTC CASSLLGTSSEQYF
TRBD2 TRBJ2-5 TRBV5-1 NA TGCGCCAGCGGCGTGGTGAGCGGGGGCGGAGAGACCCAGTACTTC CASGVVSGGGETQYF
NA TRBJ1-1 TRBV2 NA TGTGCCAGCAGCCAAGAGGGGAACACTGAAGCTTTCTTT CASSQEGNTEAFF
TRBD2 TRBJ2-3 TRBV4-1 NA TGCGCCAGCAGCCACAGACTAGCGGGGTTGGATACGCAGTATTTT CASSHRLAGLDTQYF
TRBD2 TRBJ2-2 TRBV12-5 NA TGTGCTAGTGGTTTGACCACCGGACTAGCGGGGGGTTCCGGGGAGCTGTTTTTT CASGLTTGLAGGSGELFF
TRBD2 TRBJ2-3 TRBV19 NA TGTGCCACTGGACTAGCGGTTACGTCGGATACGCAGTATTTT CATGLAVTSDTQYF
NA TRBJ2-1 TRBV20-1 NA TGCAGTGCTGGCGGGGGCGATGAGCAGTTCTTC CSAGGGDEQFF
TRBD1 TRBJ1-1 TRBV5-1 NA TGCGCCAGCACCCGCGACAGGGGTAACACTGAAGCTTTCTTT CASTRDRGNTEAFF
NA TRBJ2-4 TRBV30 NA TGTGCCTGGTCGCTTGGGCCCAAAAACATTCAGTACTTC CAWSLGPKNIQYF
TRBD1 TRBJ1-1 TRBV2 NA TGTGCCAGCAGTTGGACAGGGGGCACTGAAGCTTTCTTT CASSWTGGTEAFF
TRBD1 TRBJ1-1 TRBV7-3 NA TGTGCCAGCAGCTTTGGGACAGGGGGTCTGTACACTGAAGCTTTCTTT CASSFGTGGLYTEAFF
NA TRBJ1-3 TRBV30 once TGTGCCTGGAGTTCATTCATCCCCATATATTTT CAWSSFIPIYF
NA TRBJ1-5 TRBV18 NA TGTGCCAGCTCAATCCGCGACAGCAGACGCTATAGCAATCAGCCCCAGCATTTT CASSIRDSRRYSNQPQHF
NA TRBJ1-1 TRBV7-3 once TGTGCCAGCAGCTTAAATCCCGGTGTGAACACTGAAGCTTTCTTT CASSLNPGVNTEAFF
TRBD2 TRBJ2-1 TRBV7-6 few TGTGCCAGCAGCCCGCGGGGACTAGCGGCCTACAATGAGCAGTTCTTC CASSPRGLAAYNEQFF
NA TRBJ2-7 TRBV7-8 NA TGTGCCAGCAGCCCATCCTACGAGCAGTACTTC CASSPSYEQYF
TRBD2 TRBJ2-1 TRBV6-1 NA TGTGCCAGCAGAATAGCGGGGGGGTACAATGAGCAGTTCTTC CASRIAGGYNEQFF
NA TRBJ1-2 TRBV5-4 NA TGTGCCAGCAGCACTACAGGTAACGACTATGGCTACACCTTC CASSTTGNDYGYTF
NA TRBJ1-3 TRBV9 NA TGTGCCAGCAGCCCAAGGGACATCTCTGGAAACACCATATATTTT CASSPRDISGNTIYF
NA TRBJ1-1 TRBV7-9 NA TGTGCCAGCAGCTTAGTGCTCTCGCGGAACACTGAAGCTTTCTTT CASSLVLSRNTEAFF
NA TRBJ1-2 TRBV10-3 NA TGTGCCACCCGACAGGAGTATGGCTACACCTTC CATRQEYGYTF
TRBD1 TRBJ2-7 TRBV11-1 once TGTGCCAGCAGCTTAAGAACAGGGGGCTACGAGCAGTACTTC CASSLRTGGYEQYF
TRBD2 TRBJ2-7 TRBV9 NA TGTGCCAGCAGCGTAGCTGCGGGGGGCCTGGACGAGCAGTACTTC CASSVAAGGLDEQYF
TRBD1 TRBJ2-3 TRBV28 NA TGTGCCAGCAGTGGGGCCGGGACAGGGTACGATACGCAGTATTTT CASSGAGTGYDTQYF
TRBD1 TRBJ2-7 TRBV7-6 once TGTGCCAGCAGCTCGGACAGGGTGGCGTACTTC CASSSDRVAYF
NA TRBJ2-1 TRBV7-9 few TGTGCCAGCAGCTTCTGGCTAGCGACGGATGAGCAGTTCTTC CASSFWLATDEQFF
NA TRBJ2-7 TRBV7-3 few TGTGCCAGCAGCTTCTCGATGACGACAGAGCAGTACTTC CASSFSMTTEQYF
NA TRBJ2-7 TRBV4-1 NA TGCGCCAGCAGCCAAGAGTCTGGCAGCGCCGGCCCCCACGAGCAGTACTTC CASSQESGSAGPHEQYF
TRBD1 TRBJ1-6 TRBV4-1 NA TGCGCCAGCAGCTTGCCCCCGGGACAGGACCCCTTCCGGGCTAATTCACCCCTCCACTTT CASSLPPGQDPFRANSPLHF
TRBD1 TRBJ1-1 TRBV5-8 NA TGTGCCAGCAGCCGGAGACAGGGGATCCTCGTGACTGAAGCTTTCTTT CASSRRQGILVTEAFF
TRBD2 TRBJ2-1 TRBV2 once TGTGCCAGCAGAATAGCGGGGGGCTCCTACAATGAGCAGTTCTTC CASRIAGGSYNEQFF
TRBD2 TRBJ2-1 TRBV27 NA TGTGCCAGCAGTTTGGGAGCGGGAGAAGCCTACAATGAGCAGTTCTTC CASSLGAGEAYNEQFF
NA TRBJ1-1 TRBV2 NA TGTGCCAGCAGTGAGATCGGGGGGACTGAAGCTTTCTTT CASSEIGGTEAFF
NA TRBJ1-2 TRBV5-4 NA TGTGCCAGCAGCTTGGTCCAGGGAGGGAAATATGGCTACACCTTC CASSLVQGGKYGYTF
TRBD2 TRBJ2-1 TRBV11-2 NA TGTGCCAGCAGCTTAGATCCCCCTAGCGGGAGTCGGGGTGAGCAGTTCTTC CASSLDPPSGSRGEQFF
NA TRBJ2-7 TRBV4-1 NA TGCGCCAGCAGCCAAGATTACGGGACATTCTACGAGCAGTACTTC CASSQDYGTFYEQYF
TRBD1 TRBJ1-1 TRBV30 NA TGTGCCTGGAGTGTTTTCACAGGGGGGGTTCCCAACACTGAAGCTTTCTTT CAWSVFTGGVPNTEAFF
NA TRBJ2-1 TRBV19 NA TGTGCCAGTAGTGGAACAGGGTTCAGCTCCTACAATGAGCAGTTCTTC CASSGTGFSSYNEQFF
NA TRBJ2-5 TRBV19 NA TGTGCCAGTAGCGACCCCCGGAGACAGCAAGAGACCCAGTACTTC CASSDPRRQQETQYF
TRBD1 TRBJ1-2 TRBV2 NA TGTGCCAGCAGAAACAGGGACAGCTATGGCTACACCTTC CASRNRDSYGYTF